This entry lists 28 T cell receptor beta chains sequenced from one sample in a study of cytomegalovirus exposure and HLA in healthy donors. Some clones are missing from TCRdb's copy, which holds only in-frame ones; the method was immunoSEQ multiplex PCR. This sample has fewer than 250,000 clones, with around nine tenths found just once. The sample was PBMCs. The receptors were sampled from a man younger than 30 in good health and CMV-seronegative.

This chain uses TRBV30 with TRBJ1-1, with a possible D match to TRBD1 (6 bases). Trimming stripped 2 bases from V and 9 bases from J, with 13 bases between. CDR1 and CDR2 from the germline V gene are GTSNPN and SVGIG (reference sequence). The CDR3 runs 12 residues. CDR3: CAWSIGQRKAFF. CDR3 nucleotides: TGTGCCTGGAGTATCGGACAGAGAAAAGCTTTCTTT.

This chain joins TRBV5-1 and TRBJ2-7; D gene ambiguous. The CDR3 has 13 amino acids. The V end was cut by 2 bases, the J end by 2 bases, with 8 bases between. Germline lookup yields CDR1 SGHRS and CDR2 YFSETQ. The DNA of the CDR3 is TGCGCCAGCAGCTTCGGTGAAGCCTACGAGCAGTACTTC. Translating gives CASSFGEAYEQYF. Combining the CDR3 with reference TRBV5-1 and TRBJ2-7 gives the whole variable domain KAGVTQTPRYLIKTRGQQVTLSCSPISGHRSVSWYQQTPGQGLQFLFEYFSETQRNKGNFPGRFSGRQFSNSRSEMNVSTLELGDSALYLCASSFGEAYEQYFGPGTRLTVT.

The J gene is TRBJ2-3, the V gene TRBV6-1; no reliable D call. This CDR3 has 13 amino acids. Germline CDR1 and CDR2: MNHNS and SASEGT. The ends were cut back, 4 bases at V and 3 bases at J, with 8 bases in the middle. The CDR3 DNA reads TGTGCCAGCAGTGCCTATATAACAGATACGCAGTATTTT. It is translated as CASSAYITDTQYF.

CDR3 amino acids: CASSFGAGGQTPLHF. In nucleotides, the CDR3 is TGTGCCAGCAGCTTCGGGGCGGGGGGTCAAACACCCCTCCACTTT. The chain combines TRBV7-2 with TRBJ1-6; D possibly corresponds to TRBD1 (5 bases). The CDR3 consists of 15 residues. The germline gives CDR1 SGHTA, CDR2 FQGNSA. V was pared by 3 bases and J by 11 bases, with 17 bases between.

The chain is built from TRBV9 and TRBJ2-1, with 9 bases matching TRBD2. V lost 3 bases, J lost 8 bases, and 9 bases stayed unmatched. Germline lookup yields CDR1 SGDLS and CDR2 YYNGEE. This CDR3 is 15 amino acids long. Written as DNA, the CDR3 is TGTGCCAGCAGCGAATATAGCGGGAGCGGGGATGAGCAGTTCTTC. Amino acids: CASSEYSGSGDEQFF. Full variable domain (outside the CDR3, taken from reference TRBV9 and TRBJ2-1): DSGVTQTPKHLITATGQRVTLRCSPRSGDLSVYWYQQSLDQGLQFLIQYYNGEERAKGNILERFSAQQFPDLHSELNLSSLELGDSALYFCASSEYSGSGDEQFFGPGTRLTVL.

The chain uses TRBV7-2 and TRBJ2-5, with 7 bases matching TRBD2. CDR3 length: 14 residues. Per the germline V gene, CDR1 is SGHTA and CDR2 is FQGNSA. Trimming at V came to 1 base and at J to 6 bases, leaving 5 bases not matched to a gene. The DNA for the CDR3 is TGTGCCAGCAGCTTAGATGGGGGGGGAAAGACCCAGTACTTC. Translating gives CASSLDGGGKTQYF.

The chain carries TRBV18 and TRBJ1-6; 9 positions agree with TRBD1. This CDR3 region has 15 residues. The V and J ends lost 1 base and 9 bases, in that order; junction bases with no gene match: 4. Germline CDR1 reads KGHSH; CDR2 reads LQKENI. In nucleotides, the CDR3 is TGTGCCAGCTCACCACGGACAGGGGAAGGTTCACCCCTCCACTTT. Residues: CASSPRTGEGSPLHF.

The chain carries TRBV25-1 and TRBJ1-3; the D gene is possibly TRBD1 (5 bases). Germline assignment: CDR1 MGHDK and CDR2 SYGVNS. The CDR3 extends over 15 amino acids. V lost 0 bases and J 2 bases, leaving 8 bases between the germline ends. The CDR3 region is CASSEYGRAGNTIYF. Written as DNA, the CDR3 is TGTGCCAGCAGTGAATATGGCAGGGCTGGAAACACCATATATTTT.

This chain uses TRBV30 with TRBJ1-1; D unresolved. The V and J ends lost 0 bases and 11 bases respectively, with 13 bases between them. CDR1 GTSNPN and CDR2 SVGIG come from the germline V gene (reference sequence). This CDR3 region has 12 residues. This CDR3 is CAWSVVRVQAFF. The CDR3 DNA reads TGTGCCTGGAGTGTAGTACGGGTTCAGGCTTTCTTT.

The V call is TRBV27, the J call TRBJ1-6, with 7 bases lining up with TRBD1. This CDR3 has 18 amino acids. V lost 6 bases, J lost 0 bases, and 11 bases stayed unmatched. Germline V lookup: CDR1 MNHEY, CDR2 SMNVEV (reference sequence). CDR3 nucleotide sequence: TGTGCCAGCAGCCACGCGACAGGGACGAGCTCCTATAATTCACCCCTCCACTTT. Encoded protein: CASSHATGTSSYNSPLHF.

V is TRBV6-6 and J is TRBJ1-3; D possibly corresponds to TRBD1 (5 bases). V was pared by 6 bases and J by 2 bases, with 14 bases between. Germline CDR1 and CDR2: MNHNY and SVGAGI (reference sequence). The CDR3 covers 15 residues. The CDR3 nucleotides read TGTGCCAGCAGCTTAATGGGGGGGACTGGAAACACCATATATTTT. Translating it yields CASSLMGGTGNTIYF.

This clone has just one count. This chain connects TRBV7-8 to TRBJ2-7, with 9 bases lining up with TRBD1. The CDR3 covers 16 residues. Germline CDR1 and CDR2: SGHVS and FQNEAQ. With V trimmed by 3 bases and J by 2 bases, 8 bases remained unmatched. CDR3 amino acids: CASSLRQGGSTYEQYF. The CDR3 DNA follows: TGTGCCAGCAGCTTGAGACAGGGGGGTTCGACCTACGAGCAGTACTTC.

This chain joins TRBV9 and TRBJ2-3; TRBD1 aligns across 7 bases. Germline loops: CDR1 SGDLS, CDR2 YYNGEE. With 4 bases clipped from V and 5 bases from J, the junction kept 7 bases outside the gene matches. The CDR3 extends over 14 amino acids. This CDR3 is CASSLGQDGDTQYF. For the CDR3, the DNA is TGTGCCAGCAGCCTCGGACAGGACGGAGATACGCAGTATTTT.

This clone was counted between two and nine times. The chain recombines TRBV30 with TRBJ2-7, with TRBD2 identical over 10 bases. Germline CDR1 and CDR2: GTSNPN and SVGIG (reference sequence). CDR3 length equals 13 residues. The CDR3 DNA reads as TGTGCGCGGGGGCTAGCGGGAGTCCCCGAGCAGTACTTC. This codes for CARGLAGVPEQYF.

The genes are TRBV4-3 and TRBJ2-7, with 8 bases matching TRBD2. This CDR3 region has 17 residues. Germline lookup yields CDR1 LGHNA and CDR2 YSLEER. V trimming: 1 base; J trimming: 6 bases; junction bases outside the gene matches: 14. CDR3 amino acids: CASSQVPSGGEQSEQYF. The CDR3 bases are TGCGCCAGCAGCCAAGTGCCCTCCGGGGGGGAACAGAGCGAGCAGTACTTC.

The V call is TRBV11-2, the J call TRBJ1-3; 7 bases are shared with TRBD1. Germline trimming cut 2 bases from V and 8 bases from J; bases unmatched to any gene: 0. Looked up from germline, CDR1 is SGHAT and CDR2 is FQNNGV. This CDR3 contains 12 residues. CDR3: CASSLQGDTIYF. The CDR3 region has the DNA TGTGCCAGCAGCTTACAGGGGGACACCATATATTTT.

This CDR3 reads CASSLTSGGDNEQFF. CDR3 nucleotide sequence: TGTGCCAGCTCACTTACTAGCGGGGGGGACAATGAGCAGTTCTTC. The rearrangement links TRBV18 to TRBJ2-1; TRBD2 aligns across 13 bases. The J segment lost 5 bases and the V segment lost 4 bases, leaving 2 bases of the junction unmatched. Germline lookup yields CDR1 KGHSH and CDR2 LQKENI. This CDR3 contains 15 residues. The entire variable domain, with the rest obtained from reference TRBV18 and TRBJ2-1, is as follows: NAGVMQNPRHLVRRRGQEARLRCSPMKGHSHVYWYRQLPEEGLKFMVYLQKENIIDESGMPKERFSAEFPKEGPSILRIQQVVRGDSAAYFCASSLTSGGDNEQFFGPGTRLTVL.

This chain connects TRBV19 to TRBJ2-1, with 9 bases matching TRBD2. J gave up 9 bases and V 7 bases, and 4 bases lay outside the gene matches. CDR3 length: 12 residues. Germline values: CDR1 LNHDA, CDR2 SQIVND (reference sequence). CDR3 nucleotides: TGTGCCAGTATGGGACTAGCTCGTGAGCAGTTCTTC. As protein: CASMGLAREQFF.

J is TRBJ1-4 and V is TRBV6-5; possible D gene TRBD1, 6 bases. V gave up 9 bases and J gave up 3 bases, with 17 bases separating them. The germline V gene encodes CDR1 MNHEY and CDR2 SVGAGI. This CDR3 has 15 amino acids. CDR3 DNA sequence: TGTGCCAGTTCCCTTACAGGGTTCTCTAATGAAAAACTGTTTTTT. It is translated as CASSLTGFSNEKLFF.

V and J are TRBV11-2 and TRBJ1-2; no clear D gene. Between the trimmed V and J ends, which lost 0 bases and 7 bases, there was a span of 12 bases. Germline V gene sequence: CDR1 SGHAT, CDR2 FQNNGV. The CDR3 spans 14 residues. This CDR3 is CASSLDVGVRGYTF. The CDR3 DNA follows: TGTGCCAGCAGCTTAGATGTCGGGGTGCGTGGCTACACCTTC.

The chain recombines TRBV4-1 with TRBJ2-4; D not certain. This CDR3 is 16 amino acids long. Trimming shortened V by 1 base and J by 0 bases, and 10 bases separated the two germline ends. Germline V gene sequence: CDR1 MGHRA, CDR2 YSYEKL. In DNA, the CDR3 is TGCGCCAGCAGCCAAGTCCCCCCAATAGCCAAAAACATTCAGTACTTC. It specifies CASSQVPPIAKNIQYF.

In this sample, this clone turned up once. V is TRBV7-8 and J is TRBJ1-6; 7 bases line up with TRBD1. The junction had 2 bases not matched to a gene; V was cut back by 2 bases and J by 7 bases. The CDR3 covers 14 residues. Per the germline V gene, CDR1 is SGHVS and CDR2 is FQNEAQ. CDR3 in DNA: TGTGCCAGCAGCTTACAACAGGGGAATTCACCCCTCCACTTT. It translates to CASSLQQGNSPLHF.

This sequence joins TRBV2 and TRBJ2-1; 10 bases are shared with TRBD2. J gave up 3 bases and V 5 bases, and 7 bases lay outside the gene matches. Germline V CDR1 and CDR2: SNHLY, FYNNEI. The CDR3 spans 16 residues. For the CDR3, the DNA is TGTGCCAGCAGTCCTCGACTAGCGGGTGTCTACAATGAGCAGTTCTTC. Translated: CASSPRLAGVYNEQFF. Combining the CDR3 with reference TRBV2 and TRBJ2-1 gives the whole variable domain EPEVTQTPSHQVTQMGQEVILRCVPISNHLYFYWYRQILGQKVEFLVSFYNNEISEKSEIFDDQFSVERPDGSNFTLKIRSTKLEDSAMYFCASSPRLAGVYNEQFFGPGTRLTVL.

This clone was observed once. The J gene is TRBJ2-5, the V gene TRBV18; weak D call: TRBD1 (6 bases). The CDR3 covers 14 residues. Germline CDR1 is KGHSH and CDR2 is LQKENI. Trimming shortened V by 4 bases and J by 5 bases, and 14 bases separated the two germline ends. CDR3: CASSLMDSMETQYF. The CDR3 DNA reads TGTGCCAGCTCACTGATGGACAGTATGGAGACCCAGTACTTC.

V usage is TRBV7-2 and J usage is TRBJ2-3; TRBD2 aligns across 10 bases. This CDR3 is built from 17 residues. V gave up 6 bases and J gave up 1 base; unmatched junction bases: 10. Germline V gene data show CDR1 as SGHTA and CDR2 as FQGNSA. CDR3 DNA sequence: TGTGCCAGCAGTTGGAGAAAGCTAGCGGGAGGCACAGATACGCAGTATTTT. Amino acids: CASSWRKLAGGTDTQYF.

J is TRBJ2-3 and V is TRBV27, with D possibly matching TRBD2 (7 bases). V was pared by 6 bases and J by 5 bases, with 18 bases between. Germline CDR1 and CDR2: MNHEY and SMNVEV (reference sequence). This CDR3 has 15 residues. CDR3 amino acids: CASRGGGSLLDTQYF. CDR3 DNA sequence: TGTGCCAGCAGAGGGGGGGGGAGTCTTTTAGATACGCAGTATTTT.

V usage is TRBV19 and J usage is TRBJ2-7; 8 nucleotides align to TRBD2. CDR1 is LNHDA, CDR2 SQIVND, per germline (reference sequence). This CDR3 contains 14 residues. Unmatched junction bases numbered 4, after V lost 4 bases and J lost 2 bases. The CDR3 loop reads CASSTGGNTYEQYF. CDR3 nucleotide sequence: TGTGCCAGTAGTACGGGGGGGAACACCTACGAGCAGTACTTC.

This rearrangement joins TRBV7-9 to TRBJ1-4; TRBD1 might be the D (6 bases). Trimming shortened V by 7 bases and J by 8 bases, and 14 bases separated the two germline ends. The CDR3 spans 13 residues. From germline, CDR1 is SEHNR and CDR2 FQNEAQ (reference sequence). The CDR3 region has the DNA TGTGCCAGCACCCTACGCGGGGGCGAAAAACTGTTTTTT. Translated, it gives CASTLRGGEKLFF.